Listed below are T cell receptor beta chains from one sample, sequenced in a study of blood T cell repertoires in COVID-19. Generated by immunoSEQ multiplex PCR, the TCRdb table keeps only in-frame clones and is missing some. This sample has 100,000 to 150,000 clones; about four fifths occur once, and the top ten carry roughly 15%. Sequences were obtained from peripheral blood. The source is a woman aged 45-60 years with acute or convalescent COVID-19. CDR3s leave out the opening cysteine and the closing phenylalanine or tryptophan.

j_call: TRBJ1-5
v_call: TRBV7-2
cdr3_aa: ASSLSGTGIQQPQH

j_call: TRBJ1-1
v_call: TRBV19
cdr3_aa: ASIRTGMNTEAF

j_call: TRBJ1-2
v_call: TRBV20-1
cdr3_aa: SARDRDGYT

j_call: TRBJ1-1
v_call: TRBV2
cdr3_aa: ASSETDKAF

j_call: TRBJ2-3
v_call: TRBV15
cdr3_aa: ATSRDRVPDTQY

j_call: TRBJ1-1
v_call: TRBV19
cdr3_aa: ASSIDGRGNTEAF

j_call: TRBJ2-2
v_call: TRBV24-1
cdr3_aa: ATSRGGRNTGELF

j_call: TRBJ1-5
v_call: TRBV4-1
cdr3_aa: ASSPLRTSNQPQH

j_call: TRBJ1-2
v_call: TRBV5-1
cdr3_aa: ASSLELIGGYT

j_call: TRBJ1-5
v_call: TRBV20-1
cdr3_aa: SASPYGANQPQH

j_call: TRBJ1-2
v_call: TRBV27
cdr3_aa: ASSLAGNYGYT

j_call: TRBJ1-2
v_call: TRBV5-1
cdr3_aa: ASSLGQGDGYT

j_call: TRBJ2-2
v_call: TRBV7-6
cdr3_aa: ASSVSSARGTGELF

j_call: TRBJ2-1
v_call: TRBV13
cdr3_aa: ASSSTGTSRNEQF

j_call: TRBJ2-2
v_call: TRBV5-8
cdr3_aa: ASSLTGGDFSGELF

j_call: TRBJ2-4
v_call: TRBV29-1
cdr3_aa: SATREGNIQY

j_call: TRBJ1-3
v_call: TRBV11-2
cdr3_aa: ASSQQPSGNTIY

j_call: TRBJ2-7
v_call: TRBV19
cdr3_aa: ASSTGTVGEQY

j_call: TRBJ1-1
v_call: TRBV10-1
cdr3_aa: ASSGDTENTEAF

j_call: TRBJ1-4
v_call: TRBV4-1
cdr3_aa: ASSPMWTGQNEKLF

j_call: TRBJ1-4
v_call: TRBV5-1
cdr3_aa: ASSLGRQGRTTNEKLF

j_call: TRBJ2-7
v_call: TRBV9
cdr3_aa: ASSGDRGYEQY

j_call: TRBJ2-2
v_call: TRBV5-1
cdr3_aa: ASSLAWGQGAGTGELF

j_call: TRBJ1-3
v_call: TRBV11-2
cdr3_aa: ASSLVGGNSGNTIY

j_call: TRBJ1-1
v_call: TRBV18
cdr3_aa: ASSQAITGGAGTEAF

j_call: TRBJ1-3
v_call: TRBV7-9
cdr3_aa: ATRPGTGGAGGNTIY

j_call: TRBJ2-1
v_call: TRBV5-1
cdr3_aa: ASSGQGLHSYNEQF

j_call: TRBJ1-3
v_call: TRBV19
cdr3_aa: ASSSSGTGTGNTIY

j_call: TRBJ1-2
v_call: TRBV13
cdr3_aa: ASSFTDRVEGYT

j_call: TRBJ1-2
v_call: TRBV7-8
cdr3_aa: ASSLGGRGQEGYT

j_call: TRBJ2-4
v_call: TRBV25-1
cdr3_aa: ASSESRLFGAKNIQY

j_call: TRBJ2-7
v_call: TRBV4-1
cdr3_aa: ASSQDERGGLAEYEQY

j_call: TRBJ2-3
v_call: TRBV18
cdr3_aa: ASSPTRGLDTQY

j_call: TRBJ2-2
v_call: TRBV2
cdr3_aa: ASSQGQGMTTGELF

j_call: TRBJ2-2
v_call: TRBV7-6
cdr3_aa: ASSLQQGGTGELF

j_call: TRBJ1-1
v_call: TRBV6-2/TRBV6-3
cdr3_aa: ASSSRGGTEAF

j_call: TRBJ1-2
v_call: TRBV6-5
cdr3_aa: ASAEDSLGGYGYT

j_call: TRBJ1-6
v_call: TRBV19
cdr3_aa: ASSLQGGSPLH

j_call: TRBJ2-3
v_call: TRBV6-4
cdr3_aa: ASSDEAGGTDTQY

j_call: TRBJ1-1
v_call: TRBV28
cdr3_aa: ASSTTTGPLP

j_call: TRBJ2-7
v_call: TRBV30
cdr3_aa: AWEIQQGSYEQY

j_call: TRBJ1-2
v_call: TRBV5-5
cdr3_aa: ASSLAAAPSNYGYT

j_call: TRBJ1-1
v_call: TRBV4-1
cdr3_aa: ASSHSGTAEAF